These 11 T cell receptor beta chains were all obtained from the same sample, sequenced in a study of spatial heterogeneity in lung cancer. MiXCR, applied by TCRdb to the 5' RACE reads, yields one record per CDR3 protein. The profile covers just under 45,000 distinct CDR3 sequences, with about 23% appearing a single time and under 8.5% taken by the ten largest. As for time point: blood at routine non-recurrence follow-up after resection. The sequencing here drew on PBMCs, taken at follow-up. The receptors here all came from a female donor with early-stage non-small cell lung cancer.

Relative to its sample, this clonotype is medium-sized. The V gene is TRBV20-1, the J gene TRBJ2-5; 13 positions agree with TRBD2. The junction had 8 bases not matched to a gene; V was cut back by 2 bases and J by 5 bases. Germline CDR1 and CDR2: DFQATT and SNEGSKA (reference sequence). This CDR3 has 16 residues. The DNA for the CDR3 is TGCAGTGCTAGAACTGGACTAGCGGGAGTAGTGGAGACCCAGTACTTC. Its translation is CSARTGLAGVVETQYF.

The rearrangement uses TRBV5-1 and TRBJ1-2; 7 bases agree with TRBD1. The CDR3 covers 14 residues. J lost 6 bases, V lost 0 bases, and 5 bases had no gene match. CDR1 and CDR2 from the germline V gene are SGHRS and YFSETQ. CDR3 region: CASSLAGQVDGYTF. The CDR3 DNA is TGCGCCAGCAGCTTGGCCGGACAGGTAGATGGCTACACCTTC.

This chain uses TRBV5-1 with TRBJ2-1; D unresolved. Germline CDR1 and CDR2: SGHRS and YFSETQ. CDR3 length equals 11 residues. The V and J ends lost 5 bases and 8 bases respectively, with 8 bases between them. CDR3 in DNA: TGCGCCAGCAGGACTTTAGATGAGCAGTTCTTC. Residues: CASRTLDEQFF.

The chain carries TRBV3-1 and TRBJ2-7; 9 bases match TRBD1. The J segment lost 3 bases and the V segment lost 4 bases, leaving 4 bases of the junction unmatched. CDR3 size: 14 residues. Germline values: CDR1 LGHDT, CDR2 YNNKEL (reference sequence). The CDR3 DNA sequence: TGTGCCAGCAGCCGGACAGGGGACTTCTACGAGCAGTACTTC. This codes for CASSRTGDFYEQYF.

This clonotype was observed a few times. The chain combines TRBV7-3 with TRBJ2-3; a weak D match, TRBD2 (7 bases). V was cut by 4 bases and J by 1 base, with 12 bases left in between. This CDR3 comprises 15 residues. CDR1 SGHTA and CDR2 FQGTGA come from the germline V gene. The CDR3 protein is CASSSRGAGTDTQYF. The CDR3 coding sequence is TGTGCCAGCAGCTCCCGGGGGGCCGGCACAGATACGCAGTATTTT.

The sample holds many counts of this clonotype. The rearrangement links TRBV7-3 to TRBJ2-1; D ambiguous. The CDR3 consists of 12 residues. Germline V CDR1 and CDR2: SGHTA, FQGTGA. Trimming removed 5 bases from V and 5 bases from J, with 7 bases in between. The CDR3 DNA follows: TGTGCCAGCAGCCCATCAAACAATGAGCAGTTCTTC. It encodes CASSPSNNEQFF.

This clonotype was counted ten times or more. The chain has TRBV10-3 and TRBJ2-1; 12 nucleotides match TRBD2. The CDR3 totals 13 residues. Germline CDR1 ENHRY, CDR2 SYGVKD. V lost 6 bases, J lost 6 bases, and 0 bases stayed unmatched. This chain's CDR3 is CAIRGLAGNEQFF. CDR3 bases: TGTGCCATCAGGGGACTAGCGGGCAATGAGCAGTTCTTC.

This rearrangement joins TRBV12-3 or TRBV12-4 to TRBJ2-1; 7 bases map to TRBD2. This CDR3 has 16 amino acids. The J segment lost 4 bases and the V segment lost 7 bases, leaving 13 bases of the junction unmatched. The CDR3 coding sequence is TGTGCCAGCATCCCCCGGCCTAGCGGACATTACAATGAGCAGTTCTTC. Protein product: CASIPRPSGHYNEQFF.

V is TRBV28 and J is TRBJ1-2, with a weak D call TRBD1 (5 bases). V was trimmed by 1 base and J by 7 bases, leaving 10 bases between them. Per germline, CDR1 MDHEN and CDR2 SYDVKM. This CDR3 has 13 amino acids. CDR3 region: CASSLSGGPGYTF. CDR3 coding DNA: TGTGCCAGCAGTTTATCTGGGGGACCTGGCTACACCTTC.

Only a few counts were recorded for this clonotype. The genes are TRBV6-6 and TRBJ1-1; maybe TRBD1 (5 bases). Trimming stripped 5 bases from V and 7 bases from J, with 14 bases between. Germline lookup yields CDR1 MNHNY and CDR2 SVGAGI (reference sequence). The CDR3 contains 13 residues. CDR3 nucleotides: TGTGCCAGCAGTCCTCCTGGGGGGTTTGAAGCTTTCTTT. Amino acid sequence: CASSPPGGFEAFF.

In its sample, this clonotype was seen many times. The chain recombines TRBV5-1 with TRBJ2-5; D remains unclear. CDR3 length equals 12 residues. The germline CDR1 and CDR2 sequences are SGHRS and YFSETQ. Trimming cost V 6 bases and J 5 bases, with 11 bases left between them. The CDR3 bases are TGCGCCAGCACCCTTCAAGGGGAGACCCAGTACTTC. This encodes CASTLQGETQYF.